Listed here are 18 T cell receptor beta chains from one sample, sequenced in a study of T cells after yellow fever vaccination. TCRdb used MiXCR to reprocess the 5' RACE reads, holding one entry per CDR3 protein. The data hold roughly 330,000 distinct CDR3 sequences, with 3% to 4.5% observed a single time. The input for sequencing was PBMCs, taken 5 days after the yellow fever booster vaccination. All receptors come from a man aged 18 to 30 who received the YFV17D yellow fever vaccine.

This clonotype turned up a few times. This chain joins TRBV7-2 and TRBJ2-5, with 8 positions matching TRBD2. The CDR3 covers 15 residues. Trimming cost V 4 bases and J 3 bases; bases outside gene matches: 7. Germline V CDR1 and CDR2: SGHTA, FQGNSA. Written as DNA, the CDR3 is TGTGCCAGCAGCTCCGAGAAAGCGGGGGAAGAGACCCAGTACTTC. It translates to CASSSEKAGEETQYF. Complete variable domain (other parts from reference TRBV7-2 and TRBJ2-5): GAGVSQSPSNKVTEKGKDVELRCDPISGHTALYWYRQSLGQGLEFLIYFQGNSAPDKSGLPSDRFSAERTGGSVSTLTIQRTQQEDSAVYLCASSSEKAGEETQYFGPGTRLLVL.

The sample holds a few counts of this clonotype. The CDR3 DNA sequence: TGTGCCAGCAGCTTATTGGGACTTCAGAACACCGGGGAGCTGTTTTTT. Protein sequence: CASSLLGLQNTGELFF. The chain links TRBV7-3 to TRBJ2-2, with a possible D match to TRBD2 (6 bases). The CDR3 has 16 residues. Germline assignment: CDR1 SGHTA and CDR2 FQGTGA. The germline V and J ends were trimmed by 2 bases and 1 base, with 11 bases remaining between them. Together with reference TRBV7-3 and TRBJ2-2, the CDR3 gives the full variable domain: GAGVSQTPSNKVTEKGKYVELRCDPISGHTALYWYRQSLGQGPEFLIYFQGTGAADDSGLPNDRFFAVRPEGSVSTLKIQRTERGDSAVYLCASSLLGLQNTGELFFGEGSRLTVL.

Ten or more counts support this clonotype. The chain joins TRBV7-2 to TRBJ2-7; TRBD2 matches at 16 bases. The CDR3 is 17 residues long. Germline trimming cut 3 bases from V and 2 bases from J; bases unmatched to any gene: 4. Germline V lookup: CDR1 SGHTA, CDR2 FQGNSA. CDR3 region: CASSFGTSGGATYEQYF. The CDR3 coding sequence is TGTGCCAGCAGCTTCGGGACTAGCGGGGGGGCTACCTACGAGCAGTACTTC.

The CDR3 spells CASSSVTPNYGYTF. As DNA, the CDR3 is TGTGCCAGCAGTTCAGTTACCCCTAACTATGGCTACACCTTC. The chain links TRBV12-3 or TRBV12-4 to TRBJ1-2, with no clear D. The V end was cut by 4 bases, the J end by 0 bases, with 9 bases between. The CDR3 has 14 residues.

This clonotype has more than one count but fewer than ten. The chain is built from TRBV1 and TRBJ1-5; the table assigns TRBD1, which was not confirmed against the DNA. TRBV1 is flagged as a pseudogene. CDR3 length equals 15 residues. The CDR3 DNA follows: TGCACCAGCAGCCAAGATGGGGGGTCTTGTCAGCCCCAGCATTTT. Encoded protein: CTSSQDGGSCQPQHF.

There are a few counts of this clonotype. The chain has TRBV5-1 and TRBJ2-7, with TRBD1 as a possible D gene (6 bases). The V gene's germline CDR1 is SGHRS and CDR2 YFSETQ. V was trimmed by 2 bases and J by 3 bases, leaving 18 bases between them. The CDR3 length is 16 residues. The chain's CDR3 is CASSFNRETTLYEQYF. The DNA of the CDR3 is TGCGCCAGCAGCTTTAACAGGGAAACGACCCTCTACGAGCAGTACTTC.

The CDR3 sequence is CASRPERVDYGYTF. CDR3 bases: TGCGCCAGCAGACCAGAGAGGGTTGACTATGGCTACACCTTC. The rearrangement links TRBV5-1 to TRBJ1-2; no firm D call. Trimming removed 5 bases at V and 3 bases at J, with 14 bases between. CDR1 SGHRS and CDR2 YFSETQ come from the germline V gene. This CDR3 is built from 14 residues.

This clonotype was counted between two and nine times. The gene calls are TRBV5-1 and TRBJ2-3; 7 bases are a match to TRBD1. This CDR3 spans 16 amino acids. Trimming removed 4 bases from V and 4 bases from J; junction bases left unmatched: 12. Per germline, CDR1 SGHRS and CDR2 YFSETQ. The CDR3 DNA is TGCGCCAGCAGCAGGGGACAGCGAGGGTCCGCAGATACGCAGTATTTT. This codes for CASSRGQRGSADTQYF. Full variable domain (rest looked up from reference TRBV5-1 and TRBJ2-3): KAGVTQTPRYLIKTRGQQVTLSCSPISGHRSVSWYQQTPGQGLQFLFEYFSETQRNKGNFPGRFSGRQFSNSRSEMNVSTLELGDSALYLCASSRGQRGSADTQYFGPGTRLTVL.

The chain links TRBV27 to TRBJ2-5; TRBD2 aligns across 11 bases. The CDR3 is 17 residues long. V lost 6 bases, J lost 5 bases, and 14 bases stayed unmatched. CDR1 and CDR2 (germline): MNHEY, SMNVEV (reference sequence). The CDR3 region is CASRLSGGVHPMETQYF. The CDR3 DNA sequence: TGTGCCAGCAGACTTAGCGGGGGGGTTCATCCGATGGAGACCCAGTACTTC.

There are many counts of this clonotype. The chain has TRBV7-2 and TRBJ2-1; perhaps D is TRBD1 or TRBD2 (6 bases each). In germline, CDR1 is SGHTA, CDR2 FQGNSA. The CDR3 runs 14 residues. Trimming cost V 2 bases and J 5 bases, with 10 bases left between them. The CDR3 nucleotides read TGTGCCAGCAGCTTATGGGGGGCGGACAATGAGCAGTTCTTC. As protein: CASSLWGADNEQFF. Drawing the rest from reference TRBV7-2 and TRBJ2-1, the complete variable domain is GAGVSQSPSNKVTEKGKDVELRCDPISGHTALYWYRQSLGQGLEFLIYFQGNSAPDKSGLPSDRFSAERTGGSVSTLTIQRTQQEDSAVYLCASSLWGADNEQFFGPGTRLTVL.

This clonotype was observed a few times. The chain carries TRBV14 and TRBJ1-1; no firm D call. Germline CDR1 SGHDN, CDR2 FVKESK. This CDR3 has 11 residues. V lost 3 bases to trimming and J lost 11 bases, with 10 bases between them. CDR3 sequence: CASSQLPAAFF. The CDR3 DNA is TGTGCCAGCAGCCAGCTACCTGCCGCTTTCTTT.

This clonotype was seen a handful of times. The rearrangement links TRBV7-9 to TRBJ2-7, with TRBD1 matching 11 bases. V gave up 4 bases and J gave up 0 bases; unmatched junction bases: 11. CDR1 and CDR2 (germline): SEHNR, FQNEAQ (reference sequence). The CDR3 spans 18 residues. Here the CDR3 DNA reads TGTGCCAGCAGCTCCCCAGCGGGACAGGGGGTAAGCTCCTACGAGCAGTACTTC. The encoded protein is CASSSPAGQGVSSYEQYF.

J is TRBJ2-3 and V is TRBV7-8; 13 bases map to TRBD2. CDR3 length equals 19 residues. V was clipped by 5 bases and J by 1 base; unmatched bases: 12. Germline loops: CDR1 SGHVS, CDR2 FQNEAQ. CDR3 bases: TGTGCCAGCAGCCACGGACTAGCGGGGGCCCAAATACGCACAGATACGCAGTATTTT. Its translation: CASSHGLAGAQIRTDTQYF.

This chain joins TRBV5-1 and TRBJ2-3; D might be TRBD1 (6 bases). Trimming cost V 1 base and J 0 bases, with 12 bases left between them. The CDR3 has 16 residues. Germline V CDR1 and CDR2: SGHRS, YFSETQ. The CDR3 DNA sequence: TGCGCCAGCAGCTTGCAGGGGTTAACTAGCACAGATACGCAGTATTTT. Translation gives CASSLQGLTSTDTQYF. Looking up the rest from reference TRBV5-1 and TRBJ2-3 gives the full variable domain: KAGVTQTPRYLIKTRGQQVTLSCSPISGHRSVSWYQQTPGQGLQFLFEYFSETQRNKGNFPGRFSGRQFSNSRSEMNVSTLELGDSALYLCASSLQGLTSTDTQYFGPGTRLTVL.

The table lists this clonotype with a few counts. CDR3 DNA sequence: TGCGCCATCGGCAGGGAGTCGTACGAGCAGTACTTC. This encodes CAIGRESYEQYF. The chain employs TRBV10-2 and TRBJ2-7, with D tentatively TRBD1 or TRBD2 (5 bases each). This CDR3 has 12 residues. Germline lookup yields CDR1 WSHSY and CDR2 SAAADI. The V and J ends lost 10 bases and 4 bases respectively, with 14 bases between them.

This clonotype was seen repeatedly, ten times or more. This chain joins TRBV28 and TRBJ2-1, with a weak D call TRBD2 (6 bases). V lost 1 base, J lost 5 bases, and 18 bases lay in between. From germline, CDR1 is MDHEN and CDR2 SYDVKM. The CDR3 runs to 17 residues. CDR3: CASSLYPRGEVDNEQFF. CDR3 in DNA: TGTGCCAGCAGTTTATACCCACGCGGGGAAGTAGACAATGAGCAGTTCTTC.

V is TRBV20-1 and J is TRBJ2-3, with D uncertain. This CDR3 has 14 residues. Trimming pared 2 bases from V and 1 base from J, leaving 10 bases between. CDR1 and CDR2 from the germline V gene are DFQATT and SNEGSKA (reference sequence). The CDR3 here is CSARSTLGTDTQYF. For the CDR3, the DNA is TGCAGTGCTAGATCTACCCTGGGCACAGATACGCAGTATTTT.

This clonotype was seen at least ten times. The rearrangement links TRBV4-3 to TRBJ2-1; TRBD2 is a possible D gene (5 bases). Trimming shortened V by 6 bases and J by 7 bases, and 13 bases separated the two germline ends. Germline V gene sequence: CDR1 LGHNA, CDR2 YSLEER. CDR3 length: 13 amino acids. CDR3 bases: TGCGCCAGCAGTCTAGAAACGGGGAATGAGCAGTTCTTC. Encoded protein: CASSLETGNEQFF.